This T cell receptor beta chain is drawn from a study of diagnostic markers for celiac disease. TCRdb processed the reads again and assigns one entry to each CDR3 protein, with no DNA. The listing contains several thousand distinct CDR3 sequences. Germline values: CDR1 ENHRY, CDR2 SYGVKD. The CDR3 is 15 residues long. This receptor was identified in a human donor. This table probably holds off-target reads from a library built for another chain. This chain connects TRBV10-3 to TRBJ2-2; TCRdb's D call of TRBD1 is untestable without DNA. Sequencing was performed on either unsorted cells or a sorted T cell fraction (not recorded which). The CDR3 sequence is CAITSNRGDSGELFF.